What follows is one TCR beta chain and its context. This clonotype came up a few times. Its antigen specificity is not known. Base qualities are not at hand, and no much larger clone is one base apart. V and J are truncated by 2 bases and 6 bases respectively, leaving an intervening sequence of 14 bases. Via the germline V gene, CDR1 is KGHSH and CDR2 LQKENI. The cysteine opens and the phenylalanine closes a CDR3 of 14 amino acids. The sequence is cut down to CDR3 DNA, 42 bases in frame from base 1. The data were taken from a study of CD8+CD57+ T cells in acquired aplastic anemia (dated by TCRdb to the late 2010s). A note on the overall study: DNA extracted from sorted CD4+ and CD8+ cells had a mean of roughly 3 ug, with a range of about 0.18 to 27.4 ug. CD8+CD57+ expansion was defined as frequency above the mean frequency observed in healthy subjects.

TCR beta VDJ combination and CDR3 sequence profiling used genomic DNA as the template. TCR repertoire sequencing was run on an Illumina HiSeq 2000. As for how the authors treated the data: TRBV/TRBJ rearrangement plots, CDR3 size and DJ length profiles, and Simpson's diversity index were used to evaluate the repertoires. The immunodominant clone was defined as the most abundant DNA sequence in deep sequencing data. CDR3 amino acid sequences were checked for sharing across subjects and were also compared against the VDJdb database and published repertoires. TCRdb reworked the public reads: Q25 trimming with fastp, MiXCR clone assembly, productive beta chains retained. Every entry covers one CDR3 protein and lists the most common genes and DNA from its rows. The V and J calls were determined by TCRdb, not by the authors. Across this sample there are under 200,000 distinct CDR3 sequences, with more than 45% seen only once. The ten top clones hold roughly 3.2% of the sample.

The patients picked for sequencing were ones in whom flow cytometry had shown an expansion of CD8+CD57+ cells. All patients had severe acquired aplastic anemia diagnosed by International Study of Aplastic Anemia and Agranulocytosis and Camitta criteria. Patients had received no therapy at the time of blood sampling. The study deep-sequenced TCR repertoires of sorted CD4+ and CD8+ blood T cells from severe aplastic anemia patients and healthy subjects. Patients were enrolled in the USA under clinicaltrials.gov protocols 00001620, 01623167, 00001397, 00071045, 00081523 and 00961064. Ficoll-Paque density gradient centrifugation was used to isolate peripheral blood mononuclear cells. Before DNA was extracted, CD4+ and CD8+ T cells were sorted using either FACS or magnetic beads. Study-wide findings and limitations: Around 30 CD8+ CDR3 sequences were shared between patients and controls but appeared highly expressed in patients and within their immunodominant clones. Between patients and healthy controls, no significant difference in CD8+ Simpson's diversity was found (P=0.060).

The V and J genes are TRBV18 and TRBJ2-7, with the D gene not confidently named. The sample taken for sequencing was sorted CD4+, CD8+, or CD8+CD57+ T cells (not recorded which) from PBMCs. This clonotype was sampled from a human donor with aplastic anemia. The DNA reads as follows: TGTGCCAGCTCACCAGGACCAACTTTTTCCGAGCAGTACTTC. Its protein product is CASSPGPTFSEQYF.